This T cell receptor (beta chain) stems from a study of patients and donors after allogeneic stem cell transplantation (dated by TCRdb to 2018 to 2020). Library construction relied on RT-PCR. Sequencing instrument: NextSeq 550. Using fastp at Q25 and MiXCR, TCRdb reprocessed the public reads and kept productive beta chains. Every distinct CDR3 protein forms one entry, paired with its most common genes and DNA. The sample records some 200,000 distinct CDR3 sequences, 40% to 45% of which are singletons. 33% of the sample goes to the ten largest clones. Trimming takes 2 bases from V and 9 bases from J, and the germline ends sit 11 bases apart. Taken from the germline V gene, the CDR1 and CDR2 loops are LGHNA and YSLEER. The CDR3, cysteine through phenylalanine, is 13 amino acids long. Only CDR3 DNA is held: 39 bases, read in frame from base 1. This clonotype occurred a few times. Its specific antigen is unknown. There are no base qualities to consult, and no much larger clone falls within one base.

Sequenced: blood, either unsorted or a sorted T cell fraction (not recorded which). The receptor comes from a human donor who was either an allogeneic HSCT recipient or a stem cell or donor lymphocyte infusion donor (not recorded which). It is not recorded whose cells these are; they may come from a transplant donor. Here the chain combines TRBV4-3 and TRBJ2-1; the D gene is possibly TRBD2, with 5 bases matching. CDR3 region: CASSQLPGSEQFF. The base sequence is TGCGCCAGCAGCCAACTTCCGGGAAGTGAGCAGTTCTTC.